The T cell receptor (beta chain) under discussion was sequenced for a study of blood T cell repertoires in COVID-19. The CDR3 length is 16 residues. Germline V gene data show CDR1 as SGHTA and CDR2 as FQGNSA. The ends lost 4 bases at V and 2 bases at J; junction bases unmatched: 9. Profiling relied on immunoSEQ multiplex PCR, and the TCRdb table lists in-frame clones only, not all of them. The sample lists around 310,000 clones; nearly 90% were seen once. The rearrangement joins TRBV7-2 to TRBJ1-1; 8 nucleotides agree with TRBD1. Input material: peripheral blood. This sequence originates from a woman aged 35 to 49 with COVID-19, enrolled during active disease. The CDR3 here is CASSSRDRIRNTEAFF. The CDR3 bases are TGTGCCAGCAGCTCCCGGGACAGGATAAGAAACACTGAAGCTTTCTTT.